This T cell receptor (beta chain) stems from a study of graft-versus-host responses after intestinal transplantation. Study information: Grafts that recipients had were multivisceral, liver-intestinal, or isolated intestinal transplants. Tacrolimus and steroids were given for about 3 years to all recipients after anti-thymocyte globulin induction.

Overall study findings and caveats: In recipient marrow, GvH clones were found, and some appeared first in ileum or blood.

V was cut by 0 bases and J by 7 bases, with 10 bases left in between. This CDR3 comprises 13 residues. CDR1 and CDR2 from the germline V gene are GTSNPN and SVGIG (reference sequence). About this clone itself: Its specificity is unknown.

Using immunoSEQ multiplex PCR, the repertoire was profiled, and TCRdb retains in-frame clones only, with some absent. The sample includes 93,000 or so clones, 93% of them seen just once. This sequence was found in a human donor who received an intestinal transplant. The source was unstimulated CD8+ T cells sorted from spleen or lymph node cells, collected before intestinal transplant. The chain combines TRBV30 with TRBJ1-5, with D maybe TRBD1 (6 bases). This CDR3 is CAWSVGGGQPQHF. The CDR3 DNA follows: TGTGCCTGGAGTGTAGGAGGGGGGCAGCCCCAGCATTTT.